Detailed here is one TCR beta chain. This sample stems from a study of somatic mutations in cytotoxic T cells in rheumatoid arthritis. TCRdb's copy holds only in-frame clones and misses some; the assay was immunoSEQ multiplex PCR. The sample has 17,000 or so clones; roughly 80% are singletons. V lost 7 bases, J lost 11 bases, and 20 bases lay in between. CDR3 length: 13 residues. Germline V CDR1 and CDR2: SGHAT, FQNNGV. This sequence originates from an adult with rheumatoid arthritis. The specimen sequenced was CD8+ T cells sorted from blood. This sequence joins TRBV11-2 and TRBJ1-1, with D possibly TRBD1 on 5 matching bases. As DNA, the CDR3 is TGTGCCAGCACCTCTAATGTGGGGACTGGGGCTTTCTTT. This codes for CASTSNVGTGAFF. Looking up the rest from reference TRBV11-2 and TRBJ1-1 gives the full variable domain: EAGVAQSPRYKIIEKRQSVAFWCNPISGHATLYWYQQILGQGPKLLIQFQNNGVVDDSQLPKDRFSAERLKGVDSTLKIQPAKLEDSAVYLCASTSNVGTGAFFGQGTRLTVV.